The 25 T cell receptor beta chains given below trace back to one sample, sequenced in a study of blood T cell repertoires in COVID-19. Measured with immunoSEQ multiplex PCR; TCRdb has only the in-frame clones, and not every one. The repertoire has about 250,000 clones, about 86% of them found once; the top ten carry around 1.5%. The sequenced sample consisted of peripheral blood. The receptor set was obtained from a man aged 80 or over with acute or convalescent COVID-19.

This chain joins TRBV7-2 and TRBJ1-3; no definite D call. The germline gives CDR1 SGHTA, CDR2 FQGNSA. Trimming cost V 9 bases and J 3 bases, with 9 bases left between them. This CDR3 is 12 amino acids long. This CDR3 is CASDKGGNTIYF. The CDR3 DNA reads as TGTGCCAGTGACAAAGGTGGAAACACCATATATTTT. Supplemented by reference TRBV7-2 and TRBJ1-3, the full variable domain reads GAGVSQSPSNKVTEKGKDVELRCDPISGHTALYWYRQSLGQGLEFLIYFQGNSAPDKSGLPSDRFSAERTGGSVSTLTIQRTQQEDSAVYLCASDKGGNTIYFGEGSWLTVV.

This clone was observed once. This chain uses TRBV7-2 with TRBJ1-1; 10 positions agree with TRBD1. This CDR3 is 14 amino acids long. CDR1 is SGHTA and CDR2 is FQGNSA in the germline V gene. V shed 5 bases and J 4 bases; nucleotides not matched to a gene: 4. CDR3 bases: TGTGCCAGCAGCGTCGGGACAGGGGCCACTGAAGCTTTCTTT. Its protein product is CASSVGTGATEAFF.

CDR3 amino acids: CASSLRPRIMEGYNSPLHF. The CDR3 nucleotides read TGTGCCAGCAGCTTAAGGCCTCGGATAATGGAGGGATATAATTCACCCCTCCACTTT. The rearrangement joins TRBV7-2 to TRBJ1-6, with D unclear. In germline, CDR1 is SGHTA, CDR2 FQGNSA. Trimming left V 2 bases short and J 4 bases short, with 21 bases between. The CDR3 spans 19 residues.

The chain's CDR3 is CASSTTGQFNQPQHF. CDR3 bases: TGTGCCAGTAGTACAACGGGACAGTTCAATCAGCCCCAGCATTTT. The chain employs TRBV19 and TRBJ1-5; TRBD1 matches 7 bases. The germline V gene has CDR1 LNHDA and CDR2 SQIVND (reference sequence). V was clipped by 4 bases and J by 3 bases; unmatched bases: 6. The CDR3 runs 15 residues.

DNA of the CDR3: TGTGCCAGCAGCTTAAGAGTTCAAAACTCCTACGAGCAGTACTTC. As protein: CASSLRVQNSYEQYF. The gene calls are TRBV11-2 and TRBJ2-7; D uncertain. The CDR3 spans 15 residues. Trimming cost V 2 bases and J 0 bases, with 11 bases left between them. Per germline, CDR1 SGHAT and CDR2 FQNNGV.

This chain connects TRBV14 to TRBJ2-7; TRBD2 agrees at 8 bases. Germline CDR1 reads SGHDN; CDR2 reads FVKESK. This CDR3 comprises 15 residues. Trimming cost V 3 bases and J 3 bases; bases outside gene matches: 7. The CDR3 reads CASSQRSGRNYEQYF. The CDR3, as DNA: TGTGCCAGCAGCCAGCGAAGCGGGAGAAACTACGAGCAGTACTTC.

The J gene is TRBJ1-2, the V gene TRBV24-1, with D maybe TRBD1 (5 bases). The CDR3 consists of 15 residues. Trimming pared 7 bases from V and 1 base from J, leaving 15 bases between. Germline assignment: CDR1 KGHDR and CDR2 SFDVKD. This CDR3 is CATSPGRGYNYGYTF. CDR3 coding DNA: TGTGCCACCAGCCCCGGGAGGGGCTATAACTATGGCTACACCTTC.

The rearrangement joins TRBV19 to TRBJ1-6; 9 nucleotides line up with TRBD1. The CDR3 has 16 residues. Germline loops: CDR1 LNHDA, CDR2 SQIVND (reference sequence). Losses at the gene ends were 5 bases for V and 8 bases for J; bases not matched to a gene: 10. The DNA of the CDR3 is TGTGCCAGTAGTGTCACAGGGAGGACAGGGGATTCACCCCTCCACTTT. As protein: CASSVTGRTGDSPLHF.

This clone came up a few times. The chain joins TRBV5-8 to TRBJ2-1; TRBD2 matches 7 bases. The CDR3 is 16 amino acids. The ends lost 4 bases at V and 7 bases at J; junction bases unmatched: 14. Germline V gene sequence: CDR1 SGHTS, CDR2 YDEGEE. The CDR3 nucleotides are TGTGCCAGCAGCCCCGGCGGGAGAAGGGTGTTTAATGAGCAGTTCTTC. Protein: CASSPGGRRVFNEQFF.

The table lists this clone with a count of one. This chain uses TRBV3-1 (or the pseudogene TRBV3-2) with TRBJ2-7; the D is unclear. The CDR3 is 14 amino acids. The germline CDR1 and CDR2 sequences are LGHDT and YNNKEL (reference sequence). The germline V and J ends were trimmed by 0 bases and 1 base, with 7 bases remaining between them. As DNA, the CDR3 is TGTGCCAGCAGCCAAGATTCGTTATCCTACGAGCAGTACTTC. Amino acid sequence: CASSQDSLSYEQYF.

This clone is a singleton in its sample. This chain joins TRBV6-5 and TRBJ2-6; D might be TRBD1 (6 bases). Germline V lookup: CDR1 MNHEY, CDR2 SVGAGI. The germline V and J ends were trimmed by 4 bases and 0 bases, with 10 bases remaining between them. There are 16 residues in the CDR3. The CDR3 coding sequence is TGTGCCAGCAGTTCAACAGGGCTCTCTGGGGCCAACGTCCTGACTTTC. Its translation: CASSSTGLSGANVLTF.

The genes are TRBV28 and TRBJ2-5; D remains ambiguous. Germline CDR1 MDHEN, CDR2 SYDVKM. With 3 bases removed from V and 5 bases from J, the gap between germline ends came to 19 bases. This CDR3 is built from 16 residues. CDR3 sequence: CASSFLPPPLRETQYF. The DNA of the CDR3 is TGTGCCAGCAGTTTCCTTCCTCCCCCCCTCCGGGAGACCCAGTACTTC.

The V gene is TRBV19, the J gene TRBJ2-2; D might be TRBD1 (5 bases). The CDR3 length is 14 residues. Germline V lookup: CDR1 LNHDA, CDR2 SQIVND (reference sequence). Trimming cost V 5 bases and J 3 bases, with 10 bases left between them. CDR3 DNA sequence: TGTGCCAGTAGTCTCGGACAATACACCGGGGAGCTGTTTTTT. Translation gives CASSLGQYTGELFF.

The V and J genes are TRBV28 and TRBJ1-2, with 9 bases fitting TRBD1. Losses at the gene ends were 2 bases for V and 4 bases for J; bases not matched to a gene: 5. Germline V lookup: CDR1 MDHEN, CDR2 SYDVKM. CDR3 length: 15 residues. The chain's CDR3 is CASSLGQGHFYGYTF. The CDR3 nucleotides read TGTGCCAGCAGTTTAGGACAGGGGCATTTCTATGGCTACACCTTC.

This chain uses TRBV19 with TRBJ1-5; 7 nucleotides line up with TRBD1. V lost 3 bases to trimming and J lost 5 bases; unmatched junction nucleotides: 10. The germline gives CDR1 LNHDA, CDR2 SQIVND (reference sequence). There are 16 residues in the CDR3. The DNA of the CDR3 is TGTGCCAGTAGTATTCAGACAGGGTTAAATTATCAGCCCCAGCATTTT. Its protein is CASSIQTGLNYQPQHF.

This chain connects TRBV29-1 to TRBJ1-1; 7 bases are shared with TRBD1. The germline CDR1 and CDR2 sequences are SQVTM and ANQGSEA. The length of the CDR3 is 11 residues. V trimming: 4 bases; J trimming: 8 bases; junction bases outside the gene matches: 4. The CDR3 DNA follows: TGCAGCGTTGGGGACAGAATAGAAGCTTTCTTT. Amino acid sequence: CSVGDRIEAFF.

The CDR3 region is CAISDRAGQLNTEAFF. CDR3 bases: TGTGCCATCAGTGACAGGGCAGGACAACTGAACACTGAAGCTTTCTTT. The V and J genes are TRBV10-3 and TRBJ1-1; D is possibly TRBD1 (5 bases). CDR1 is ENHRY, CDR2 SYGVKD, per germline. Trimming took off 3 bases at V and 0 bases at J, with 14 bases between the two ends. This CDR3 spans 16 amino acids.

The genes are TRBV27 and TRBJ2-7; 15 bases fit TRBD2. The germline gives CDR1 MNHEY, CDR2 SMNVEV (reference sequence). V lost 2 bases, J lost 5 bases, and 4 bases stayed unmatched. The CDR3 loop spans 16 amino acids. The CDR3 coding sequence is TGTGCCAGCAGTTTAGGACTAGCGGGAGGGTCCCACGAGCAGTACTTC. Encoded protein: CASSLGLAGGSHEQYF.

This chain links TRBV6-1 with TRBJ1-4, with 7 bases matching TRBD1. V shed 3 bases, J shed 3 bases, and the junction held 4 bases outside the gene matches. From germline, CDR1 is MNHNS and CDR2 SASEGT. The CDR3 sequence is 15 residues long. The CDR3 is CASSDPGQPNEKLFF. CDR3 nucleotide sequence: TGTGCCAGCAGTGACCCGGGACAGCCTAATGAAAAACTGTTTTTT.

This chain's CDR3 is CATSDFGGRDEQFF. The CDR3 DNA reads TGTGCCACCAGTGATTTTGGAGGGCGGGATGAGCAGTTCTTC. The V and J genes are TRBV24-1 and TRBJ2-1, with D maybe TRBD2 (6 bases). Per the germline V gene, CDR1 is KGHDR and CDR2 is SFDVKD. Trimming pared 1 base from V and 8 bases from J, leaving 11 bases between. The CDR3 contains 14 residues.

The J gene is TRBJ2-5, the V gene TRBV7-2; D may be TRBD1 (6 bases). The CDR3 spans 14 residues. Germline loops: CDR1 SGHTA, CDR2 FQGNSA. Trimming shortened V by 4 bases and J by 0 bases, and 9 bases separated the two germline ends. CDR3 DNA sequence: TGTGCCAGCAGCTCTCAGGGGTACCAAGAGACCCAGTACTTC. Translation: CASSSQGYQETQYF.

This clone showed up just once. The V gene is TRBV28, the J gene TRBJ2-1; no clear D. This CDR3 has 15 amino acids. CDR1 and CDR2 (germline): MDHEN, SYDVKM. V gave up 2 bases and J gave up 0 bases, with 8 bases separating them. The CDR3 protein is CASSLVQSSYNEQFF. DNA of the CDR3: TGTGCCAGCAGTTTAGTACAGAGCTCCTACAATGAGCAGTTCTTC.

V is TRBV5-1 and J is TRBJ2-1; 7 bases agree with TRBD2. Germline CDR1 and CDR2: SGHRS and YFSETQ. Trimming cost V 0 bases and J 9 bases; bases outside gene matches: 6. This CDR3 has 14 residues. Written as DNA, the CDR3 is TGCGCCAGCAGCTTGGCCGGGGGGTACTCTGAGCAGTTCTTC. It codes for CASSLAGGYSEQFF.

The V call is TRBV6-2 or TRBV6-3, the J call TRBJ2-1; TRBD2 is a possible D gene (5 bases). CDR1 and CDR2 (germline): MNHEY, SVGEGT. This CDR3 comprises 15 residues. The germline V and J ends were trimmed by 2 bases and 8 bases, with 16 bases remaining between them. The CDR3 reads CASSYQSGKSYEQFF. The CDR3 coding sequence is TGTGCCAGCAGTTACCAGAGCGGCAAAAGCTATGAGCAGTTCTTC.

The chain is built from TRBV4-3 and TRBJ2-4, with D possibly TRBD2 on 5 matching bases. Trimming removed 0 bases at V and 0 bases at J, with 15 bases between. There are 18 residues in the CDR3. The germline gives CDR1 LGHNA, CDR2 YSLEER. The CDR3 here is CASSQESLAGGAKNIQYF. The CDR3 nucleotides read TGCGCCAGCAGCCAAGAATCTCTAGCTGGTGGAGCCAAAAACATTCAGTACTTC.